The clone carrying this T cell receptor (beta chain) was recorded a few times. Its antigen is undetermined. This record comes from a study of beta chain features in type 1 diabetes. Study conclusions and caveats: Type 1 diabetes patients showed a moderate but significant shortening of TCRB CDR3s in all four CD4+ subsets.

Expressed TCRB transcripts were sequenced because the entire RNA isolate underwent reverse transcription. Only in-frame clones appear in the TCRdb table, and some are missing; sequencing was by immunoSEQ multiplex PCR. The sample lists tens of thousands of clones, 66% occurring once. From germline, CDR1 is SNHLY and CDR2 FYNNEI. Trimming removed 9 bases from V and 9 bases from J; junction bases left unmatched: 10. This CDR3 has 13 residues. The chain uses TRBV2 and TRBJ2-3; 9 positions match TRBD2. The source material was Tregs from blood. The sequence derives from a man aged 25 to 40 with type 1 diabetes. Some clones in this sample may be carry-over from other donors' samples. CDR3 sequence reads: CASQRGASQTQYF. DNA of the CDR3: TGTGCCAGTCAGCGGGGGGCCTCCCAGACGCAGTATTTT.